The T cell receptor (beta chain) under discussion was sequenced for a study of cytomegalovirus exposure and HLA in healthy donors. On this clone itself: Its antigen is not identified.

The study ran its PCR with 60 Vbeta and 13 Jbeta primers. Profiling relied on immunoSEQ multiplex PCR, and the TCRdb table lists in-frame clones only, not all of them. Here the sample spans fewer than 60,000 clones, approximately 80% being singletons. The CDR3 has 14 amino acids. The V gene's germline CDR1 is SNHLY and CDR2 FYNNEI. After removal of 6 bases from V and 0 bases from J, the junction contained 4 bases not matched to a gene. Study results and limitations: The number of N-insertions in an Asian-associated ancestry cluster was reportedly below the 666-donor mean in a later analysis. Rarity characterized most TCR sequences, yet some public TCRs appeared in many donors.

This TCR derives from a woman in her thirties or forties in good health and CMV-seropositive. The rearrangement joins TRBV2 to TRBJ2-7; 8 positions agree with TRBD1. Input material: PBMCs. CDR3 in amino acids: CASRRGQASYEQYF. The CDR3 nucleotides are TGTGCCAGCAGAAGGGGACAGGCCTCCTACGAGCAGTACTTC. Variable domain in full (rest from reference TRBV2 and TRBJ2-7): EPEVTQTPSHQVTQMGQEVILRCVPISNHLYFYWYRQILGQKVEFLVSFYNNEISEKSEIFDDQFSVERPDGSNFTLKIRSTKLEDSAMYFCASRRGQASYEQYFGPGTRLTVT.